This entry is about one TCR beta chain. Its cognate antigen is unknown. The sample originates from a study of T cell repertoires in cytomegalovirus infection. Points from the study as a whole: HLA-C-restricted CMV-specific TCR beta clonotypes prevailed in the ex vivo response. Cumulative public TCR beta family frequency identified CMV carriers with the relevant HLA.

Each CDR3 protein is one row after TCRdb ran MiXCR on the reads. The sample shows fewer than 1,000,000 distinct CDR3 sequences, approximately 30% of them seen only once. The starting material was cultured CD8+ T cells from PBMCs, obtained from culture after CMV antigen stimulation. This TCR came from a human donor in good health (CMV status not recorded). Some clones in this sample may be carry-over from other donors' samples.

This chain's CDR3 is CASSEVTGANNEQFF. CDR3 nucleotide sequence: TGTGCCAGCAGTGAAGTGACAGGAGCCAACAATGAGCAGTTCTTC. V and J are TRBV2 and TRBJ2-1; D might be TRBD1 (6 bases). Germline CDR1 and CDR2: SNHLY and FYNNEI. The CDR3 consists of 15 residues. Trimming took 1 base from V and 5 from J, leaving 12 bases between them.